This TCR beta chain was identified in a study of blood T cell repertoires in COVID-19. The length of the CDR3 is 13 residues. The ends were cut back, 6 bases at V and 3 bases at J, with 8 bases in the middle. In germline, CDR1 is MNHEY, CDR2 SVGEGT. Only in-frame clones appear in the TCRdb table, and some are missing; sequencing was by immunoSEQ multiplex PCR. This sample has around 200,000 clones, with around 85% found just once. Sequenced input: peripheral blood. V usage is TRBV6-2 or TRBV6-3 and J usage is TRBJ2-2, with D unclear. The receptor comes from a woman between 45 and 60 years old with acute or convalescent COVID-19. The CDR3 bases are TGTGCCAGCAGCCCCGCGGACACCGGGGAGCTGTTTTTT. Its translation is CASSPADTGELFF.